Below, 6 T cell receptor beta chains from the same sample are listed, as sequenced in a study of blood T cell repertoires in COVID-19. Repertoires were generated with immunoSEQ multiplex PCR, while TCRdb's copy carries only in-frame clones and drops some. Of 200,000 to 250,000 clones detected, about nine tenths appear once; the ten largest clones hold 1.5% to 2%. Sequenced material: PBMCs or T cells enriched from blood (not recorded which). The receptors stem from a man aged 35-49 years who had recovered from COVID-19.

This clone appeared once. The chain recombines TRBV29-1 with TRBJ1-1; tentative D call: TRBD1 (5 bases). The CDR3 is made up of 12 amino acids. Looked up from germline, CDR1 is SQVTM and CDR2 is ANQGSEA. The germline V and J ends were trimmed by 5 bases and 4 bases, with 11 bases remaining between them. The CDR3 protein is CSVIRGGTEAFF. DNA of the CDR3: TGCAGCGTTATCCGGGGGGGCACTGAAGCTTTCTTT.

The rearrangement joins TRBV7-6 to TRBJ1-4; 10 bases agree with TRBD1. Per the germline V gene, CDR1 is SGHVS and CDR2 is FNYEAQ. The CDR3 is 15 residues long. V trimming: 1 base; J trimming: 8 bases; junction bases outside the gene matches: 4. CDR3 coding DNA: TGTGCCAGCAGCTTAGGGGACAGGGGTCGGGAAAAACTGTTTTTT. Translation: CASSLGDRGREKLFF. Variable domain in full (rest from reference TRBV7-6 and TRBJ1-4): GAGVSQSPRYKVTKRGQDVALRCDPISGHVSLYWYRQALGQGPEFLTYFNYEAQQDKSGLPNDRFSAERPEGSISTLTIQRTEQRDSAMYRCASSLGDRGREKLFFGSGTQLSVL.

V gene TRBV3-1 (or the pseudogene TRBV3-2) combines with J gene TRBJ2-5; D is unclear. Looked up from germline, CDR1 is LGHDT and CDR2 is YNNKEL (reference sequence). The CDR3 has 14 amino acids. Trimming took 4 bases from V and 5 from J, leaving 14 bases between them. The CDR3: CASSLRGDGETQYF. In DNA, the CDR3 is TGTGCCAGCAGCCTCCGCGGCGACGGGGAGACCCAGTACTTC.

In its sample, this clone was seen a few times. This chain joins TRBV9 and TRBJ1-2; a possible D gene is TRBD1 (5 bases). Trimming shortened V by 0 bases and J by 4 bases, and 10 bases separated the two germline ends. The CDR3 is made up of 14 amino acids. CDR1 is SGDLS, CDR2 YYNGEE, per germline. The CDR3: CASSVVGEGYGYTF. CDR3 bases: TGTGCCAGCAGCGTAGTGGGGGAGGGCTATGGCTACACCTTC. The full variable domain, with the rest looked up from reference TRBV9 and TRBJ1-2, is DSGVTQTPKHLITATGQRVTLRCSPRSGDLSVYWYQQSLDQGLQFLIQYYNGEERAKGNILERFSAQQFPDLHSELNLSSLELGDSALYFCASSVVGEGYGYTFGSGTRLTVV.

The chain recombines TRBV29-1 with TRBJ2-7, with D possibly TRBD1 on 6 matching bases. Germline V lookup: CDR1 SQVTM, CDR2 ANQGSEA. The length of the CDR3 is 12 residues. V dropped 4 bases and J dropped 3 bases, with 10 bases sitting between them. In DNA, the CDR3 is TGCAGCGTTGTAGGACAGCGCTACGAGCAGTACTTC. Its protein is CSVVGQRYEQYF.

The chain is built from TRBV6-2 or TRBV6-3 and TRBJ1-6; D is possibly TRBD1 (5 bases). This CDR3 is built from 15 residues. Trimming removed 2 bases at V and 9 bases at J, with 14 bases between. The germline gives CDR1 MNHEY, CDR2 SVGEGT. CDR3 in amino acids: CASSYPPAGASPLHF. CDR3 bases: TGTGCCAGCAGTTACCCCCCTGCTGGGGCTTCACCCCTCCACTTT.